This paragraph covers one T cell receptor (beta chain) sequence. Its antigen is as yet unknown. The sample is drawn from a study of vaccination and CD4 T cells after COVID-19. Study in general: Overlapping spike peptides of SARS-CoV-2, HCoV-NL63, HCoV-OC43 and HCoV-229E were used, and cells were stimulated with them.

Between the trimmed V and J ends, which lost 2 bases and 0 bases, there was a span of 12 bases. The V gene's germline CDR1 is MNHEY and CDR2 SVGAGI. The CDR3 is 16 amino acids. The sample's treatment: approximately 9-day PBMC culture with coronavirus spike peptide pools or control peptides (ViraFEST assay). Sequenced with the Oncomine TCR Beta short-read assay was DNA taken from cultured CD4+ T cells. TCRdb called the PCR reads again in MiXCR, with one record for every CDR3 protein. Of approximately 20,000 distinct CDR3 sequences in the sample, 23% were seen once. Sequencing input: cultured CD4+ T cells from blood. This chain connects TRBV6-5 to TRBJ2-3; D remains unclear. This TCR came from a human donor with COVID-19. The CDR3 here is CASSYRQFSSTDTQYF. Written as DNA, the CDR3 is TGTGCCAGCAGTTACAGGCAGTTCAGCAGCACAGATACGCAGTATTTT.